Listed below are T cell receptor beta chains from one sample, sequenced in a study of blood T cells in healthy people across ages. TCRdb passed the 5' RACE reads through MiXCR, listing each CDR3 protein once. Here the sample spans about 1 million distinct CDR3 sequences, around 27% being singletons. The same sample was also used in a study of T cells of mothers and their children.

The sequenced material came from blood. The receptors originated from a girl aged 2-10 years in good health. CDR3s include the opening cysteine and the closing phenylalanine or tryptophan. A D gene is named only where the DNA matches it firmly. Only some rows state a clone size, as once, few, many or a class for expanded clones.

clone_size: NA
v_call: TRBV11-2
j_call: TRBJ2-2
d_call: NA
cdr3_aa: CASASSRQAGELFF
cdr3_nt: TGTGCCAGCGCGTCGTCCCGGCAGGCCGGGGAGCTGTTTTTT

clone_size: NA
v_call: TRBV4-1
j_call: TRBJ1-3
d_call: NA
cdr3_aa: CASSQDPGETGNTIYF
cdr3_nt: TGCGCCAGCAGCCAAGATCCAGGGGAAACTGGAAACACCATATATTTT

clone_size: few
v_call: TRBV5-1
j_call: TRBJ2-5
d_call: TRBD2
cdr3_aa: CASTLSGGQETQYF
cdr3_nt: TGCGCCAGCACCCTCAGCGGGGGCCAAGAGACCCAGTACTTC

clone_size: NA
v_call: TRBV29-1
j_call: TRBJ1-2
d_call: NA
cdr3_aa: CSVEAFGGYTF
cdr3_nt: TGCAGCGTTGAAGCTTTCGGGGGCTACACCTTC

clone_size: NA
v_call: TRBV7-8
j_call: TRBJ2-3
d_call: TRBD1
cdr3_aa: CASSDRDTDTQYF
cdr3_nt: TGTGCCAGCAGCGACAGGGACACAGATACGCAGTATTTT

clone_size: few
v_call: TRBV7-2
j_call: TRBJ2-1
d_call: NA
cdr3_aa: CASSFGTPYNEQFF
cdr3_nt: TGTGCCAGCAGTTTCGGGACGCCTTACAATGAGCAGTTCTTC

clone_size: NA
v_call: TRBV6-5
j_call: TRBJ1-5
d_call: TRBD1
cdr3_aa: CASSSTGYSNQPQHF
cdr3_nt: TGTGCCAGCAGTTCGACAGGGTATAGCAATCAGCCCCAGCATTTT

clone_size: NA
v_call: TRBV9
j_call: TRBJ2-5
d_call: NA
cdr3_aa: CASSVVEGRDQETQYF
cdr3_nt: TGTGCCAGCAGCGTAGTTGAGGGCCGTGACCAAGAGACCCAGTACTTC

clone_size: NA
v_call: TRBV6-4
j_call: TRBJ2-1
d_call: TRBD2
cdr3_aa: CASIPAGLDINEQFF
cdr3_nt: TGTGCCAGCATCCCCGCGGGACTAGATATTAATGAGCAGTTCTTC

clone_size: few
v_call: TRBV27
j_call: TRBJ2-7
d_call: TRBD1
cdr3_aa: CATQDRGYEQYF
cdr3_nt: TGTGCCACTCAGGACAGGGGGTACGAGCAGTACTTC

clone_size: NA
v_call: TRBV20-1
j_call: TRBJ2-5
d_call: NA
cdr3_aa: CSARDPGPKGRGETQYF
cdr3_nt: TGCAGTGCTAGAGATCCGGGTCCAAAAGGAAGGGGTGAGACCCAGTACTTC

clone_size: NA
v_call: TRBV12-5
j_call: TRBJ2-5
d_call: TRBD2
cdr3_aa: CASNDLAGEEWETQYF
cdr3_nt: TGTGCTAGCAACGATCTAGCGGGAGAAGAATGGGAGACCCAGTACTTC

clone_size: NA
v_call: TRBV7-9
j_call: TRBJ2-5
d_call: NA
cdr3_aa: CASSLNGLEAQYF
cdr3_nt: TGTGCCAGCAGCTTAAACGGTTTGGAGGCCCAGTACTTC

clone_size: few
v_call: TRBV7-2
j_call: TRBJ1-2
d_call: TRBD1
cdr3_aa: CASSLEPGQGYGYTF
cdr3_nt: TGTGCCAGCAGCCTAGAGCCGGGACAGGGATATGGCTACACCTTC

clone_size: NA
v_call: TRBV7-2
j_call: TRBJ2-2
d_call: NA
cdr3_aa: CASSYTGVVTGELFF
cdr3_nt: TGTGCCAGCAGTTATACAGGAGTGGTCACCGGGGAGCTGTTTTTT

clone_size: NA
v_call: TRBV6-2/TRBV6-3
j_call: TRBJ2-5
d_call: NA
cdr3_aa: CASSSQRRQETQYF
cdr3_nt: TGTGCCAGCAGTTCTCAGAGACGACAAGAGACCCAGTACTTC

clone_size: NA
v_call: TRBV29-1
j_call: TRBJ2-1
d_call: TRBD2
cdr3_aa: CSVEGLATDNEQFF
cdr3_nt: TGCAGCGTTGAGGGACTAGCGACCGACAATGAGCAGTTCTTC

clone_size: NA
v_call: TRBV27
j_call: TRBJ2-7
d_call: TRBD2
cdr3_aa: CASSQKRERSEQYF
cdr3_nt: TGTGCCAGCAGTCAAAAGCGGGAGCGGAGCGAGCAGTACTTC

clone_size: few
v_call: TRBV29-1
j_call: TRBJ1-2
d_call: NA
cdr3_aa: CSVDRTGADGYTF
cdr3_nt: TGCAGCGTTGATCGGACTGGGGCTGATGGCTACACCTTC

clone_size: NA
v_call: TRBV7-3
j_call: TRBJ2-1
d_call: TRBD2
cdr3_aa: CASSTLAGGLNEQFF
cdr3_nt: TGTGCCAGCAGCACCCTAGCGGGGGGCCTCAATGAGCAGTTCTTC

clone_size: once
v_call: TRBV20-1
j_call: TRBJ2-5
d_call: NA
cdr3_aa: CSAEDGPQETQYF
cdr3_nt: TGCAGTGCTGAGGACGGGCCCCAAGAGACCCAGTACTTC

clone_size: few
v_call: TRBV29-1
j_call: TRBJ2-5
d_call: NA
cdr3_aa: CSVLIETQYF
cdr3_nt: TGCAGCGTTCTGATTGAGACCCAGTACTTC